The sample holds many counts of the clone carrying this T cell receptor (beta chain). The antigen remains undetermined. This CDR3 is built from 13 residues. Trimming left V 6 bases short and J 3 bases short, with 11 bases between. From germline, CDR1 is SEHNR and CDR2 FQNEAQ (reference sequence). This sample is drawn from a study of identical twins. Overall study findings and caveats: Out-of-frame alpha sequences common to twins exhibited a surplus of low generation probability. With monozygotic twins, out-of-frame TCR alpha sharing exceeded what models estimated. Insertions were reduced in abundant cord blood beta clonotypes but not in memory repertoires. Zero-insertion results could be subject to partial confounding by invariant MAIT and iNKT cells.

One entry per CDR3 protein results from TCRdb running MiXCR on the 5' RACE reads. The sample has fewer than 250,000 distinct CDR3 sequences, around 7.6% seen once. These records were also assigned to another study, of yellow fever vaccine responses in identical twins.

The chain recombines TRBV7-9 with TRBJ2-5; possibly TRBD1 or TRBD2 for D (5 bases each). The sequence was obtained from a woman aged 18-30 years in good health. The specimen sequenced was CD8+ T cells sorted from blood. CDR3 sequence: CASSTGTEETQYF. The CDR3 region has the DNA TGTGCCAGCAGTACCGGGACGGAAGAGACCCAGTACTTC.